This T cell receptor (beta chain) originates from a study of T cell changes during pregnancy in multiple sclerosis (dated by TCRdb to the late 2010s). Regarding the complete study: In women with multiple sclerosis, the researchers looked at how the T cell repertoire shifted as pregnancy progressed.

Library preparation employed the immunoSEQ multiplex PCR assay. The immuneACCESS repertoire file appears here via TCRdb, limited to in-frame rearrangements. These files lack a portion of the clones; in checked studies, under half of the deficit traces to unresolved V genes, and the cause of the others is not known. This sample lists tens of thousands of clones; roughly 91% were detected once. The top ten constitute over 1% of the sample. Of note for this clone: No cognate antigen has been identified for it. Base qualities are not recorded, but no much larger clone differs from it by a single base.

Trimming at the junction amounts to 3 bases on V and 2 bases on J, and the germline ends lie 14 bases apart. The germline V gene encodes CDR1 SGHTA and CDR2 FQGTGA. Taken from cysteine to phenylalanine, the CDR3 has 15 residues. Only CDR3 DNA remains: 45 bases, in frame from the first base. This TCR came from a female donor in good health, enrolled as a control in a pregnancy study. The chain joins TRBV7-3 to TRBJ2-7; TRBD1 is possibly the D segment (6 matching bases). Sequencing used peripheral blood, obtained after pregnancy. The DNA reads TGTGCCAGCAGCTTGAATGCAGGGGTCACCTACGAGCAGTACTTC. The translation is CASSLNAGVTYEQYF.